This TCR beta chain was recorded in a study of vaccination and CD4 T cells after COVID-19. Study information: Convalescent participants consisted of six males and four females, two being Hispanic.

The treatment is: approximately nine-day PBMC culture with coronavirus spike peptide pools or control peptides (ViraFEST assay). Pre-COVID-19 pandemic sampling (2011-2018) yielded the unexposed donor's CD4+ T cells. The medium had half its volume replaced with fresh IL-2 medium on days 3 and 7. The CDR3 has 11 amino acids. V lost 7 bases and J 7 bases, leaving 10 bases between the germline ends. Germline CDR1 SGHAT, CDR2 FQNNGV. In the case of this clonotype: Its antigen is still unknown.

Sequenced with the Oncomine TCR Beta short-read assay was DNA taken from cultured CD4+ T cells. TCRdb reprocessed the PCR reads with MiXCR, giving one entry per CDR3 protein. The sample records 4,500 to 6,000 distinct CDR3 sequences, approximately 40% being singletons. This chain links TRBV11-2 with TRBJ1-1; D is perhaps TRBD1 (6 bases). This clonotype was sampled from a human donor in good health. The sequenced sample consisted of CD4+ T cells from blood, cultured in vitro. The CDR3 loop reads CASILDSEAFF. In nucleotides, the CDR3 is TGTGCCAGCATACTGGACAGTGAAGCTTTCTTT.